This paragraph covers one T cell receptor beta chain sequence. Data came from immunoSEQ multiplex PCR; TCRdb stores just in-frame clones and leaves some out. This table has approximately 89,000 clones, around 94% appearing once. The entry originates in a study of T cell changes during pregnancy in multiple sclerosis. Germline V CDR1 and CDR2: SGHNT, YENEEA. V trimming: 4 bases; J trimming: 5 bases; junction bases outside the gene matches: 3. This CDR3 contains 13 residues. Sequences were derived from peripheral blood, sampled in the third trimester of pregnancy. The rearrangement uses TRBV11-3 and TRBJ1-1; TRBD1 matches at 8 bases. The receptor was derived from a female donor with multiple sclerosis, enrolled in a pregnancy study. The CDR3 region is CASSYRGGTEAFF. CDR3 nucleotides: TGTGCCAGCAGCTACAGGGGGGGGACTGAAGCTTTCTTT.